The following is a T cell receptor beta chain sequence with its context. Its antigen is still unknown. The sample comes from a study of CXCR3-negative and CXCR3-positive naive CD8 T cells. Germline lookup yields CDR1 MDHEN and CDR2 SYDVKM. This CDR3 has 15 amino acids. Sorting yielded triplicates of about 280,000 cells for each CD8+ T cell subset. Cells classed as naive CD8+ T cells were CD45RO-CCR7+CD27+CD95-. 5' RACE that incorporated UMI labels was used to prepare the TRB cDNA libraries. For each CDR3 protein, TCRdb gives one entry from its re-call of the 5' RACE reads, without DNA. The sample spans around 120,000 distinct CDR3 sequences; the ten largest clones claim roughly 0.62%. Study conclusions and caveats: Memory cells differed in TRBV-TRBJ usage, but naive CXCR3-negative and CXCR3-positive cells had similar usage. More hydrophobic TRB CDR3s occurred in CXCR3-positive than in CXCR3-negative naive cells. CXCR3 expression partially decreased after cryopreservation; most assays used fresh PBMCs.

V and J are TRBV28 and TRBJ2-1; TCRdb calls TRBD2, which cannot be checked without DNA. Sequenced material: naive CXCR3+ CD8+ T cells from blood. The subset here: CD45RO-CCR7+CD27+CD95- naive CD8+ T cells expressing CXCR3 (TNR3+). The clonotype was recovered from a human donor in good health. Some clones in this sample may be carry-over from other donors' samples. Here the CDR3 reads CASRLSGDSYNEQFF. The whole variable domain, filled in from reference TRBV28 and TRBJ2-1, reads DVKVTQSSRYLVKRTGEKVFLECVQDMDHENMFWYRQDPGLGLRLIYFSYDVKMKEKGDIPEGYSVSREKKERFSLILESASTNQTSMYLCASRLSGDSYNEQFFGPGTRLTVL.